What follows are 2 T cell receptor beta chains derived from one specimen sequenced in a study of blood T cell repertoires in COVID-19. Assay used: immunoSEQ multiplex PCR; TCRdb lists only in-frame clones, some missing. The sample contains hundreds of thousands of clones, about 85% of which appear only once. Sequencing was carried out using PBMCs or T cells enriched from blood (not recorded which). Every receptor here comes from a woman between 50 and 59 years old who had recovered from COVID-19.

The chain is built from TRBV4-1 and TRBJ1-2; D is undetermined. Trimming pared 5 bases from V and 0 bases from J, leaving 13 bases between. The CDR3 length is 15 residues. CDR1 and CDR2 from the germline V gene are MGHRA and YSYEKL. CDR3 residues: CASSYPGISNYGYTF. CDR3 nucleotide sequence: TGCGCCAGCAGCTACCCGGGGATTTCTAACTATGGCTACACCTTC.

This clone was recorded once. This chain uses TRBV7-2 with TRBJ1-1; D is ambiguous. CDR1 SGHTA and CDR2 FQGNSA come from the germline V gene. This CDR3 region has 14 residues. V was clipped by 6 bases and J by 1 base, with 12 bases between them. The CDR3 reads CASRAGPSNTEAFF. The CDR3 DNA follows: TGTGCCAGCAGGGCTGGGCCGTCGAACACTGAAGCTTTCTTT.